The T cell receptor (beta chain) under discussion was sequenced for a study of control samples from healthy donors and cancer patients. The table came from immunoSEQ multiplex PCR; TCRdb's copy has only in-frame clones and leaves some out. Of roughly 150,000 clones listed, 88% are singletons. The germline V and J ends were trimmed by 0 bases and 1 base, with 4 bases remaining between them. Germline V gene sequence: CDR1 SGHNT, CDR2 YYREEE (reference sequence). The CDR3 is 13 residues long. The source of this sequence is a young man in good health. The sample comprised blood. The chain employs TRBV5-4 and TRBJ1-1; no reliable D call. The chain's CDR3 is CASSLDWNTEAFF. Here the CDR3 DNA reads TGTGCCAGCAGCTTGGACTGGAACACTGAAGCTTTCTTT.